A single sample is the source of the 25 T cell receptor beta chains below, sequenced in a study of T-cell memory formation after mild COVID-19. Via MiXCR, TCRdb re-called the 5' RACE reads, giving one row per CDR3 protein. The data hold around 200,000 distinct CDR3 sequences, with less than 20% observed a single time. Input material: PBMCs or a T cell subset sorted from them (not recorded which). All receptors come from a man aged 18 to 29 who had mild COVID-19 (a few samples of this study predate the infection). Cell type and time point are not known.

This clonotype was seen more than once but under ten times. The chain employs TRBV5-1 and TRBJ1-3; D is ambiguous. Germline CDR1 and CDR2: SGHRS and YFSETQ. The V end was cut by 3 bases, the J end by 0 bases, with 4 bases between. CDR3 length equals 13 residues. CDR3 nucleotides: TGCGCCAGCAGCTCGATCTCTGGAAACACCATATATTTT. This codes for CASSSISGNTIYF.

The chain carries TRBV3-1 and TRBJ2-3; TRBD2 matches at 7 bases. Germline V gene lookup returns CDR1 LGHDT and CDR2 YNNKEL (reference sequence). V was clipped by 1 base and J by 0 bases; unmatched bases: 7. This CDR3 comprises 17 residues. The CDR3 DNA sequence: TGTGCCAGCAGCCAAGGAGGGGCAGCGGGGAGCACAGATACGCAGTATTTT. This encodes CASSQGGAAGSTDTQYF.

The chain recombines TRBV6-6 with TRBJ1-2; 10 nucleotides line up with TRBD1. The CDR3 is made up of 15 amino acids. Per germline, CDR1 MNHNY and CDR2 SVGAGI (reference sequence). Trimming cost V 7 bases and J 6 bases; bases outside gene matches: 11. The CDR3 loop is CASIAVLDRGHGYTF. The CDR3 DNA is TGTGCCAGCATAGCCGTACTTGACAGGGGGCATGGCTACACCTTC.

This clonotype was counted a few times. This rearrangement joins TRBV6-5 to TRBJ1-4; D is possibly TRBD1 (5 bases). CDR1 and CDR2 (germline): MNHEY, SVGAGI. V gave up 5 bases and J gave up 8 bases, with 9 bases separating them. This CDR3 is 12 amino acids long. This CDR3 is CASSGGGEKLFF. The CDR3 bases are TGTGCCAGCAGTGGGGGTGGGGAAAAACTGTTTTTT.

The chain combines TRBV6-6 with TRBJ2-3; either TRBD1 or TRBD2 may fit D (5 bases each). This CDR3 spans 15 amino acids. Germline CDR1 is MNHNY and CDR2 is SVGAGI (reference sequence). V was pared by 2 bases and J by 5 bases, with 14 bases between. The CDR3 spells CASSYRPGPVDTQYF. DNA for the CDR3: TGTGCCAGCAGTTACCGTCCGGGGCCCGTAGATACGCAGTATTTT.

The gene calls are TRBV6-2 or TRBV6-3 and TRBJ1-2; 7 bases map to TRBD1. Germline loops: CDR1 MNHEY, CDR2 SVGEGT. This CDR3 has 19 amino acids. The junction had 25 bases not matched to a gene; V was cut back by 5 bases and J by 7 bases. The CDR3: CASSLRPALQGSKAIGYTF. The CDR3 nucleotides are TGTGCCAGCAGTCTCAGGCCTGCCTTACAGGGGAGCAAAGCCATTGGCTACACCTTC.

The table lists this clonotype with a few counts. This chain's CDR3 is CATGTIYSGANVLTF. In DNA form, the CDR3 reads TGTGCCACCGGGACTATCTACTCTGGGGCCAACGTCCTGACTTTC. The rearrangement links TRBV2 to TRBJ2-6, with TRBD2 matching over 7 bases. V was clipped by 10 bases and J by 0 bases; unmatched bases: 6. The CDR3 is 15 residues long. The germline CDR1 and CDR2 sequences are SNHLY and FYNNEI.

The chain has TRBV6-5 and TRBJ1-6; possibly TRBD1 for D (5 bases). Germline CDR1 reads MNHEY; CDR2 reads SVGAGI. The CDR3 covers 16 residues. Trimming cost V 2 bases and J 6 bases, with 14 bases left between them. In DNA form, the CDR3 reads TGTGCCAGCAGTTACGGGACCGCTTGGGGTAATTCACCCCTCCACTTT. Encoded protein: CASSYGTAWGNSPLHF.

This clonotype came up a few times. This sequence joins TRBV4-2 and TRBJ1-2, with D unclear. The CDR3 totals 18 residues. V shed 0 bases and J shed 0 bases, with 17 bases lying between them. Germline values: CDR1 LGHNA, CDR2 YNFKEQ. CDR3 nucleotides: TGTGCCAGCAGCCAAGAGACATTCGGGTATCGAGCTAACTATGGCTACACCTTC. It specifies CASSQETFGYRANYGYTF.

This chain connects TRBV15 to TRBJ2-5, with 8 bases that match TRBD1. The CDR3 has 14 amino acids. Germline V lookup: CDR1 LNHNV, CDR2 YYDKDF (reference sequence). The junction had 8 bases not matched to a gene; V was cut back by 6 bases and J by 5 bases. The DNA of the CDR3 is TGTGCCACCAGTCCGTCAGGGGGCCGGGAGACCCAGTACTTC. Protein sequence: CATSPSGGRETQYF.

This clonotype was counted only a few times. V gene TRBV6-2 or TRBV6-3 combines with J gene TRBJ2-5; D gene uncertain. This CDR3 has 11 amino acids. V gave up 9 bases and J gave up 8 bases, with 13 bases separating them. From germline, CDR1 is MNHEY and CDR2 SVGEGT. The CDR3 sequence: CASRHEATQYF. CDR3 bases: TGTGCCAGTAGACACGAGGCTACCCAGTACTTC.

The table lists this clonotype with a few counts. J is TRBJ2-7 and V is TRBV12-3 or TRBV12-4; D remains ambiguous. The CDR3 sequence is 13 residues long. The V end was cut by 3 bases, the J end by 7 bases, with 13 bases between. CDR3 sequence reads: CASSFLGAWEQYF. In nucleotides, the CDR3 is TGTGCCAGCAGTTTTCTAGGCGCGTGGGAGCAGTACTTC.

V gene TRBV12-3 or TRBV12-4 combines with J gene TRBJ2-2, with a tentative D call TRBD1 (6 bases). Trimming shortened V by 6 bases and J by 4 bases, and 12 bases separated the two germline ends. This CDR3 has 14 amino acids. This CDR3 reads CASSFLRGTGELFF. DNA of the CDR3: TGTGCCAGCAGCTTCCTCAGGGGCACCGGGGAGCTGTTTTTT.

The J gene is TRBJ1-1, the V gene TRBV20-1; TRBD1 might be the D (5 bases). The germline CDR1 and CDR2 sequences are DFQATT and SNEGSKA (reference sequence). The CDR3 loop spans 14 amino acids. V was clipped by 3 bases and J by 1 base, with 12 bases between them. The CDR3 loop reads CSASRTGANTEAFF. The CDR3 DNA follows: TGCAGTGCTAGCCGAACCGGGGCGAACACTGAAGCTTTCTTT.

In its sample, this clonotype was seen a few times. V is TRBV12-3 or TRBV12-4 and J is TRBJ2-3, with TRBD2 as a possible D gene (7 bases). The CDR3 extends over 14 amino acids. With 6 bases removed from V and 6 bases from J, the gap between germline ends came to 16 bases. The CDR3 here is CASSPGGPRDTQYF. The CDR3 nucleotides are TGTGCCAGCAGCCCGGGGGGCCCACGGGATACGCAGTATTTT.

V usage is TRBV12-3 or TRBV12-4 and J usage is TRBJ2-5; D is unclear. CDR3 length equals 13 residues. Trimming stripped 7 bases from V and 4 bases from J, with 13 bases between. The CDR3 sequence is CASNWGFGETQYF. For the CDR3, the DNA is TGTGCCAGCAACTGGGGTTTTGGAGAGACCCAGTACTTC.

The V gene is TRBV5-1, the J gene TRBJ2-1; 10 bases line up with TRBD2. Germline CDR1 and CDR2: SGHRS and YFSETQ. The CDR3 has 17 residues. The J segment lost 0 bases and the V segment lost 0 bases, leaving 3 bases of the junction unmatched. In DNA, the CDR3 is TGCGCCAGCAGCTTGGATGCTAGCGGGGGCTCCTACAATGAGCAGTTCTTC. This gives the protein CASSLDASGGSYNEQFF.

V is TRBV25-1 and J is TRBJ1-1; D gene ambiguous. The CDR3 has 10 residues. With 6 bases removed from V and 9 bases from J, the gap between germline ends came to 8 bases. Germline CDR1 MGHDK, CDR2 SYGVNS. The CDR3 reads CASRGLKAFF. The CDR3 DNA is TGTGCCAGCAGGGGCTTGAAAGCTTTCTTT.

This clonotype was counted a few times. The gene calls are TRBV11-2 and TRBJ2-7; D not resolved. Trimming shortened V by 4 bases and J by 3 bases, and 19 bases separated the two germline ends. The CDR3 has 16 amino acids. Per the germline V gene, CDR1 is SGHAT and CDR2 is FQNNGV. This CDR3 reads CASSSPRPARLYEQYV. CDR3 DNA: TGTGCCAGCAGCTCCCCTCGGCCAGCAAGACTCTACGAGCAGTACGTC.

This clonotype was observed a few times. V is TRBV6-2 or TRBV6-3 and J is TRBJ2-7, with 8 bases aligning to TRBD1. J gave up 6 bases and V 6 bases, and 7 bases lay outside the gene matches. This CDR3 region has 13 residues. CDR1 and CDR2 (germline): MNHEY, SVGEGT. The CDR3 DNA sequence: TGTGCCAGCAGCTCAGACAGGGGAGGCGAGCAGTACGTC. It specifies CASSSDRGGEQYV.

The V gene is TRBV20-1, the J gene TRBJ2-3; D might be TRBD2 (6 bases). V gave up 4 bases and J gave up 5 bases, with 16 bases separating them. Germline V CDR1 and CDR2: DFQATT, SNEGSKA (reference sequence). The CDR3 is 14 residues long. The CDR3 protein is CSAKTGGGEDTQYF. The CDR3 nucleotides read TGCAGTGCTAAGACCGGGGGAGGTGAAGATACGCAGTATTTT.

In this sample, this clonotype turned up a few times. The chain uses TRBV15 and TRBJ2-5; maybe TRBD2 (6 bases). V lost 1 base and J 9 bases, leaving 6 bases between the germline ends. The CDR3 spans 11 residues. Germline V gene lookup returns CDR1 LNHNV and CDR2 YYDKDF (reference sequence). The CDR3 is CATSRGRAQYF. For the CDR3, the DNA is TGTGCCACCAGCAGAGGGAGGGCCCAGTACTTC.

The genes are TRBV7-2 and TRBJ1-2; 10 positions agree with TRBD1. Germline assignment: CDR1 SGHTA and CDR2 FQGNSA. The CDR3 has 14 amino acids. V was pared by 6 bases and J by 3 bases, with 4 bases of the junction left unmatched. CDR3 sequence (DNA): TGTGCCAGCAGGTCCGGGACAGGGGACTATGGCTACACCTTC. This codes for CASRSGTGDYGYTF.

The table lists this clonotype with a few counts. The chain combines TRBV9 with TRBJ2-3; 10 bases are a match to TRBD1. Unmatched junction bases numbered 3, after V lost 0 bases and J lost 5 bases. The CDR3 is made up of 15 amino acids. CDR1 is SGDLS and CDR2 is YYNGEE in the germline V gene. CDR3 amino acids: CASSVGRTGGDTQYF. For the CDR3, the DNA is TGTGCCAGCAGCGTAGGACGGACAGGGGGAGATACGCAGTATTTT.

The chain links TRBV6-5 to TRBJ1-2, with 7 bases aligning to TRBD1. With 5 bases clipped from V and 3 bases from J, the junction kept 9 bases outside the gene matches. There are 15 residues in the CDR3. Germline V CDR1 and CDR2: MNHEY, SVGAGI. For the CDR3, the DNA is TGTGCCAGCAGTGACCGACAGGGTTTAGACTATGGCTACACCTTC. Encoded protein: CASSDRQGLDYGYTF.